This T cell receptor beta chain was found in a study of blood T cell repertoires in COVID-19. Study in general: Sources were T cells, B-cell-depleted T cells, or PBMCs; the material itself was cDNA or gDNA.

V was clipped by 4 bases and J by 8 bases; unmatched bases: 6. The CDR3 runs to 14 residues. CDR1 is SGHRS, CDR2 YFSETQ, per germline. Per the authors' pipeline: Scientists estimated how many nucleated cells there were by amplifying reference gene primers. The protocol was immunoSEQ multiplex PCR, while the TCRdb copy is restricted to in-frame clones and leaves out a portion. V, J and clone size reflect that table, while D and trimming were determined from the DNA. Of about 390,000 clones in the sample, about 87% were seen once. Participants were placed into cohorts based on the clinical history they reported.

The sample comprised PBMCs or T cells enriched from blood (not recorded which). The rearrangement joins TRBV5-1 to TRBJ1-6, with 7 bases aligning to TRBD1. This clonotype was obtained from a woman aged 45 to 65 who had recovered from COVID-19. The chain's CDR3 is CASSPQTGHSPLHF. The CDR3 DNA follows: TGCGCCAGCAGCCCACAGACAGGGCATTCACCCCTCCACTTT.